One and the same sample provided the 10 T cell receptor beta chains below, sequenced in a study of T cell responses to AZD1222 COVID-19 vaccine. Measured with immunoSEQ multiplex PCR; TCRdb has only the in-frame clones, and not every one. The repertoire consists of approximately 150,000 clones, with roughly 92% occurring once and the leading ten covering approximately 1.2%. The material sequenced was peripheral blood, taken 28 days after the second AZD1222 dose. Every receptor here comes from an adult who received the AZD1222 COVID-19 vaccine.

V usage is TRBV27 and J usage is TRBJ1-1; D unclear. CDR1 is MNHEY and CDR2 is SMNVEV in the germline V gene (reference sequence). The CDR3 spans 13 residues. V lost 5 bases to trimming and J lost 2 bases, with 9 bases between them. CDR3 in amino acids: CASSPTPNTEAFF. CDR3 DNA: TGTGCCAGCAGTCCGACACCTAACACTGAAGCTTTCTTT.

The chain recombines TRBV28 with TRBJ1-2; TRBD1 is a possible D gene (6 bases). The CDR3 is 20 residues long. Trimming cost V 1 base and J 0 bases, with 24 bases left between them. Looked up from germline, CDR1 is MDHEN and CDR2 is SYDVKM. In nucleotides, the CDR3 is TGTGCCAGCAGTTTATCGGGGGCTTGGCAGGGGTCTAAAGCTAACTATGGCTACACCTTC. Translation gives CASSLSGAWQGSKANYGYTF.

J is TRBJ2-7 and V is TRBV27; TRBD2 matches 13 bases. CDR1 and CDR2 (germline): MNHEY, SMNVEV (reference sequence). The CDR3 has 15 amino acids. Losses at the gene ends were 5 bases for V and 5 bases for J; bases not matched to a gene: 6. The CDR3 region is CASSDGTSGIDEQYF. CDR3 DNA sequence: TGTGCCAGCAGTGACGGGACTAGCGGGATCGACGAGCAGTACTTC.

The chain uses TRBV7-9 and TRBJ2-3; the match to TRBD1 covers 7 bases. The V segment lost 5 bases and the J segment 0 bases; nucleotides outside the gene matches: 8. Germline loops: CDR1 SEHNR, CDR2 FQNEAQ (reference sequence). The CDR3 covers 16 residues. In DNA form, the CDR3 reads TGTGCCAGCAGCCCTGGACAGGCCAAGAGCACAGATACGCAGTATTTT. Translating it yields CASSPGQAKSTDTQYF.

The V gene is TRBV19, the J gene TRBJ2-1, with 11 bases identical to TRBD2. CDR3 length equals 16 residues. Germline-derived CDR1 and CDR2 are LNHDA and SQIVND (reference sequence). V was pared by 1 base and J by 4 bases, with 3 bases of the junction left unmatched. The CDR3 sequence: CASSIVAGGMYNEQFF. In DNA form, the CDR3 reads TGTGCCAGTAGTATAGTAGCGGGAGGGATGTACAATGAGCAGTTCTTC.

This chain joins TRBV5-6 and TRBJ2-5, with TRBD1 identical over 8 bases. This CDR3 region has 13 residues. Trimming at V came to 3 bases and at J to 4 bases, leaving 2 bases not matched to a gene. Germline lookup yields CDR1 SGHDT and CDR2 YYEEEE. CDR3 residues: CASSWTGLETQYF. The CDR3 nucleotides read TGTGCCAGCAGCTGGACAGGGCTAGAGACCCAGTACTTC.

The gene calls are TRBV27 and TRBJ1-2; 9 bases fit TRBD1. This CDR3 is 15 amino acids long. Germline V CDR1 and CDR2: MNHEY, SMNVEV (reference sequence). V dropped 5 bases and J dropped 8; count of bases not matched to a gene: 12. The CDR3, as DNA: TGTGCCAGCAGTCCAACCCCGGGACAGGGTCGGGGCTACACCTTC. Translated, it gives CASSPTPGQGRGYTF.

The chain combines TRBV7-9 with TRBJ2-2; 7 bases match TRBD2. CDR3 length: 14 amino acids. The V segment lost 5 bases and the J segment 3 bases; nucleotides outside the gene matches: 3. Germline CDR1 is SEHNR and CDR2 is FQNEAQ (reference sequence). The CDR3 nucleotides read TGTGCCAGCAGCCCCGGGAGGTACACCGGGGAGCTGTTTTTT. It specifies CASSPGRYTGELFF.

The chain links TRBV11-2 to TRBJ1-4; 7 positions agree with TRBD1. The germline V gene has CDR1 SGHAT and CDR2 FQNNGV. The CDR3 length is 14 residues. With 8 bases clipped from V and 8 bases from J, the junction kept 11 bases outside the gene matches. The CDR3 loop is CASGRDRVGEKLFF. CDR3 bases: TGTGCCAGCGGAAGAGACAGGGTGGGCGAAAAACTGTTTTTT.

The genes are TRBV27 and TRBJ2-1; TRBD2 aligns across 11 bases. Germline V lookup: CDR1 MNHEY, CDR2 SMNVEV (reference sequence). CDR3 length equals 15 residues. The junction had 9 bases not matched to a gene; V was cut back by 5 bases and J by 9 bases. As DNA, the CDR3 is TGTGCCAGCAGTCTGCTAGCGGGGGGCCTCCCTGAGCAGTTCTTC. It is translated as CASSLLAGGLPEQFF.